One sample yielded the 9 T cell receptor beta chains listed below, sequenced in a study of Graves' ophthalmopathy and Graves' hyperthyroidism. Beta-chain TCR CDR3 regions were amplified from RNA transcripts. After a first-round RT-PCR with HTBI primers, a second-round multiplex PCR was run. TCRdb fed the multiplex PCR reads into MiXCR, producing one record per CDR3 protein. The repertoire consists of 350,000 or so distinct CDR3 sequences, with 17% occurring once and the leading ten covering roughly an eighth. The sequenced sample consisted of peripheral blood. All receptors derive from an adult man with Graves' ophthalmopathy.

This clonotype was picked up many times. This chain connects TRBV27 to TRBJ2-2; the match to TRBD2 covers 10 bases. V shed 5 bases and J 3 bases; nucleotides not matched to a gene: 9. The length of the CDR3 is 17 residues. CDR1 is MNHEY and CDR2 is SMNVEV in the germline V gene (reference sequence). The chain's CDR3 is CASSETSGGEDTGELFF. As DNA, the CDR3 is TGTGCCAGCAGTGAGACAAGCGGGGGGGAAGACACCGGGGAGCTGTTTTTT.

This clonotype showed up just a few times. This chain uses TRBV20-1 with TRBJ1-5, with D tentatively TRBD1 (6 bases). Germline V lookup: CDR1 DFQATT, CDR2 SNEGSKA (reference sequence). CDR3 length: 16 amino acids. V was cut by 0 bases and J by 2 bases, with 14 bases left in between. The CDR3 region is CSARDPARQGNQPQHF. DNA of the CDR3: TGCAGTGCTAGAGATCCCGCCCGACAGGGCAATCAGCCCCAGCATTTT.

This clonotype was counted at least ten times. This chain links TRBV6-5 with TRBJ1-5, with D perhaps TRBD1 (6 bases). Trimming removed 5 bases from V and 0 bases from J, with 14 bases in between. The CDR3 length is 16 residues. Germline V gene data show CDR1 as MNHEY and CDR2 as SVGAGI. The CDR3 DNA is TGTGCCAGCAGTCCTACGGGGGGCTATAGCAATCAGCCCCAGCATTTT. It encodes CASSPTGGYSNQPQHF.

The sample holds many counts of this clonotype. The chain is built from TRBV11-2 and TRBJ2-7, with 7 bases identical to TRBD2. Germline values: CDR1 SGHAT, CDR2 FQNNGV. After removal of 1 base from V and 2 bases from J, the junction contained 2 bases not matched to a gene. This CDR3 spans 14 amino acids. In nucleotides, the CDR3 is TGTGCCAGCAGCTTAGCAGGGAGGGCCTACGAGCAGTACTTC. The encoded protein is CASSLAGRAYEQYF.

This clonotype was recorded many times. The chain is built from TRBV28 and TRBJ1-2, with D possibly matching TRBD1 (5 bases). This CDR3 comprises 13 residues. V lost 2 bases and J lost 7, with 11 bases in between. Germline V lookup: CDR1 MDHEN, CDR2 SYDVKM. The CDR3 coding sequence is TGTGCCAGCAGTTTACAGGGATACTCTGGCTACACCTTC. Encoded protein: CASSLQGYSGYTF.

V and J are TRBV6-5 and TRBJ2-5; TRBD2 matches 10 bases. The length of the CDR3 is 16 residues. V lost 2 bases and J lost 5; bases outside the gene matches: 8. Per germline, CDR1 MNHEY and CDR2 SVGAGI. The CDR3, as DNA: TGTGCCAGCAGTTACCGAGCGGGAGGGCGGGGGGAGACCCAGTACTTC. It encodes CASSYRAGGRGETQYF.

This clonotype was recorded at least ten times. CDR3 protein: CASSLSGLGELFF. CDR3 nucleotide sequence: TGTGCCAGCAGCTTATCAGGGCTTGGGGAGCTGTTTTTT. This chain uses TRBV7-3 with TRBJ2-2, with D perhaps matching TRBD1 (5 bases). The CDR3 has 13 residues. V shed 2 bases and J shed 8 bases, with 9 bases lying between them. Germline assignment: CDR1 SGHTA and CDR2 FQGTGA.

This clonotype was counted at least ten times. The rearrangement joins TRBV28 to TRBJ1-1; no clear D. The germline V gene has CDR1 MDHEN and CDR2 SYDVKM. Trimming removed 7 bases at V and 0 bases at J, with 9 bases between. The CDR3 covers 13 residues. CDR3: CASIGSLNTEAFF. CDR3 DNA sequence: TGTGCCAGCATAGGGAGTTTGAACACTGAAGCTTTCTTT.

The rearrangement joins TRBV5-1 to TRBJ2-2, with D hard to call. The V end lost 2 bases, the J end lost 1 base, and 12 bases lay between the germline ends. This CDR3 region has 16 residues. Per the germline V gene, CDR1 is SGHRS and CDR2 is YFSETQ. The CDR3 sequence is CASSLNSFGNTGELFF. The CDR3, as DNA: TGCGCCAGCAGCTTAAACAGTTTCGGGAACACCGGGGAGCTGTTTTTT.